This T cell receptor beta chain was captured in a study of blood T cells in healthy people across ages. Every sample had a minimum of 6.5 million PBMCs isolated. The CDR3 is made up of 13 amino acids. A sample-barcoded 5' primer and a J-beta primer mix were used in a second PCR of roughly 7 to 12 cycles. Tagging of each cDNA molecule was performed by a template-switch adaptor with 12 random nucleotides. MiXCR, applied by TCRdb to the 5' RACE reads, yields one record per CDR3 protein. The sample has about 940,000 distinct CDR3 sequences, around 48% seen once. The V and J genes are TRBV12-3 or TRBV12-4 and TRBJ2-5, with 7 bases identical to TRBD1. The DNA end lines up better with TRBJ2-7; the J call may be wrong. Sample: blood. This TCR derives from a man aged 25 to 45 in good health. The CDR3 protein is CASSPYRGYEQYF. The CDR3 nucleotides are TGTGCCAGCAGTCCCTACAGGGGATACGAGCAGTACTTC.